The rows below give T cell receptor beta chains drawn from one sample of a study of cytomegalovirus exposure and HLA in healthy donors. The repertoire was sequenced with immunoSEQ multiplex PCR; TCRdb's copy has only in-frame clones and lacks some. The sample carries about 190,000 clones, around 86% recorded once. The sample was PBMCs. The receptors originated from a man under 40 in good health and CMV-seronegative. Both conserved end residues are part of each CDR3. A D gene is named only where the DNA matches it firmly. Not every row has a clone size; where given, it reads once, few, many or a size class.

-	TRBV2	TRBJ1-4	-	CARRRTNEKLFF	TGTGCCAGGAGGAGAACTAATGAAAAACTGTTTTTT
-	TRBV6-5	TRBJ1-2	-	CASSLRGLRGNYGYTF	TGTGCCAGCAGTTTACGAGGGTTACGGGGTAACTATGGCTACACCTTC
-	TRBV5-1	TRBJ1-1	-	CASSYGQRNTEAFF	TGCGCCAGCAGCTATGGACAGCGGAACACTGAAGCTTTCTTT
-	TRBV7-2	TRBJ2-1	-	CASSFQLPFNEQFF	TGTGCCAGCAGCTTTCAACTACCCTTCAATGAGCAGTTCTTC
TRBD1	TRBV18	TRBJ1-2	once	CASSPLAGQGDYGYTF	TGTGCCAGCTCACCTTTGGCGGGACAGGGGGACTATGGCTACACCTTC
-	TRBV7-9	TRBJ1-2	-	CASSFEDNYGYTF	TGTGCCAGCAGCTTCGAGGATAACTATGGCTACACCTTC
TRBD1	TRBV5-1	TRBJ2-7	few	CASSPGQGPYEQYF	TGCGCCAGCAGCCCAGGACAGGGACCCTACGAGCAGTACTTC
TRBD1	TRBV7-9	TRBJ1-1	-	CASGGTATMNTEAFF	TGTGCCAGCGGAGGGACAGCCACAATGAACACTGAAGCTTTCTTT
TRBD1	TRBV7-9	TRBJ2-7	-	CSSSKDRGYEQYF	TGTTCCAGCAGTAAGGACAGGGGATACGAGCAGTACTTC
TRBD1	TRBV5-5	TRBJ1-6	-	CASSLAPGGVNSPLHF	TGTGCCAGCAGCTTGGCGCCAGGGGGCGTTAATTCACCCCTCCACTTT
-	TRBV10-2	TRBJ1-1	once	CASSESMALYTEAFF	TGCGCCAGCAGTGAGTCTATGGCATTGTACACTGAAGCTTTCTTT
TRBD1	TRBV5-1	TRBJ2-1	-	CASSWQGAYNEQFF	TGCGCCAGCAGCTGGCAGGGGGCCTACAATGAGCAGTTCTTC
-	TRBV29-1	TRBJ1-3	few	CSVALSSGNTIYF	TGCAGCGTTGCCCTGAGCTCTGGAAACACCATATATTTT
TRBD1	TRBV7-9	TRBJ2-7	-	CASSLKYGTGDPYEQYF	TGTGCCAGCAGCTTAAAATACGGGACAGGGGACCCCTACGAGCAGTACTTC
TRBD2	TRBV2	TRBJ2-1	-	CASSEVVAGKWDEQFF	TGTGCCAGCAGTGAGGTAGTAGCGGGGAAGTGGGATGAGCAGTTCTTC
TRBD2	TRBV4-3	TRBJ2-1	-	CASSQEDGTSGGLNEQFF	TGCGCCAGCAGCCAAGAGGATGGGACTAGCGGGGGGTTAAATGAGCAGTTCTTC
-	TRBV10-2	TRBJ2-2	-	CASSDGQYNTGELFF	TGCGCCAGCAGTGATGGACAGTATAACACCGGGGAGCTGTTTTTT
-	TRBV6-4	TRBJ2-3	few	CASRQGGSTDTQYF	TGTGCCAGCAGACAGGGCGGGAGCACAGATACGCAGTATTTT
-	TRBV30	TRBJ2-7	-	CAWSPPVAAGEQYF	TGTGCCTGGAGTCCACCCGTGGCCGCAGGAGAGCAGTACTTC
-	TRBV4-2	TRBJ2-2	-	CASSQVAAANTGELFF	TGTGCCAGCAGCCAAGTAGCCGCAGCGAACACCGGGGAGCTGTTTTTT
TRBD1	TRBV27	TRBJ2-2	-	CASSSLWTGAEVGELFF	TGTGCCAGCAGTTCCCTCTGGACAGGGGCCGAGGTCGGGGAGCTGTTTTTT
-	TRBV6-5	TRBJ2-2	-	CASSYGQPKNTGELFF	TGTGCCAGCAGTTATGGACAGCCTAAGAACACCGGGGAGCTGTTTTTT
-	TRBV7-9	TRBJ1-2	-	CASSLGGPYGYTF	TGTGCCAGCAGCTTAGGGGGGCCGTATGGCTACACCTTC
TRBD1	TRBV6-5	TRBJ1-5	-	CASSPGQISSQPQHF	TGTGCCAGCAGTCCGGGACAGATATCAAGTCAGCCCCAGCATTTT
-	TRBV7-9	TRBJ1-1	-	CASSGGGGENTEAFF	TGTGCCAGCAGCGGTGGTGGGGGGGAGAACACTGAAGCTTTCTTT
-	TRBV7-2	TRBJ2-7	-	CASSLGAGYEQYF	TGTGCCAGCAGCTTAGGCGCCGGCTACGAGCAGTACTTC
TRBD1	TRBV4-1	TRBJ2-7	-	CASSPGQGVSYEQYF	TGCGCCAGCAGCCCGGGACAGGGGGTTAGCTACGAGCAGTACTTC
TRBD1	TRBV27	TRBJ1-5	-	CASSSLRTGGRNQPQHF	TGTGCCAGCAGTAGCCTCCGGACAGGGGGCAGGAATCAGCCCCAGCATTTT
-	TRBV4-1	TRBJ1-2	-	CASSQNGGPGGYGYTF	TGCGCCAGCAGCCAAAACGGCGGGCCGGGGGGCTATGGCTACACCTTC
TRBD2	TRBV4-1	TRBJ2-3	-	CASSQPGLAGADTQYF	TGCGCCAGCAGCCAGCCGGGACTAGCGGGAGCAGATACGCAGTATTTT
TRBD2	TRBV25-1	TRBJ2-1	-	CASGGLAAATYNEQFF	TGTGCCAGCGGAGGACTAGCGGCGGCCACCTACAATGAGCAGTTCTTC
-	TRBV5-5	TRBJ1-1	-	CASSFWAGITEAFF	TGTGCCAGCAGCTTCTGGGCAGGGATCACTGAAGCTTTCTTT
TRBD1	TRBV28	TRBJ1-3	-	CASSGAGGSGNTIYF	TGTGCCAGCAGTGGGGCAGGGGGCTCTGGAAACACCATATATTTT
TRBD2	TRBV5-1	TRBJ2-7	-	CASSSSGTSFSYEQYF	TGCGCCAGCAGCTCATCCGGGACTAGCTTCTCCTACGAGCAGTACTTC
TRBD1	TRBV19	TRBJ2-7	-	CASSPKGQGYEQYF	TGTGCCAGTAGTCCTAAAGGACAGGGCTACGAGCAGTACTTC
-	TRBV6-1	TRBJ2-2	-	CASTSTANTGELFF	TGTGCCAGCACCTCGACTGCGAACACCGGGGAGCTGTTTTTT
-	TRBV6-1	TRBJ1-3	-	CASSEANGHLSGNTIYF	TGTGCCAGCAGTGAAGCGAATGGACACCTTAGTGGAAACACCATATATTTT
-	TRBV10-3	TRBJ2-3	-	CAISESGSLTSTDTQYF	TGTGCCATCAGTGAGTCCGGGAGTCTCACTAGCACAGATACGCAGTATTTT
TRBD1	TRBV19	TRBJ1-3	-	CATQDRASGNTIYF	TGTGCCACCCAGGACAGGGCGTCTGGAAACACCATATATTTT
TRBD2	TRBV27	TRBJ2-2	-	CASSSQRLAGGLNTGELFF	TGTGCCAGCAGTTCCCAACGGTTAGCGGGAGGGTTGAACACCGGGGAGCTGTTTTTT
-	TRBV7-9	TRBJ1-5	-	CASSPQGSWPQHF	TGTGCCAGCAGCCCACAGGGAAGTTGGCCCCAGCATTTT
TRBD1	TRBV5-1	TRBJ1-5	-	CASSSGTGSNQPQHF	TGCGCCAGCAGCTCGGGGACAGGGTCCAATCAGCCCCAGCATTTT
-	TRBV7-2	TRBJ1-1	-	CASSLSWNTEAFF	TGTGCCAGCAGCTTAAGCTGGAACACTGAAGCTTTCTTT
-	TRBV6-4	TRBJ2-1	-	CASSGASDYNEQFF	TGTGCCAGCAGTGGGGCTAGCGACTACAATGAGCAGTTCTTC
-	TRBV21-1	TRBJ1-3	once	CASSKEESVTPRTGGLVGNTIYF	TGTGCCAGCAGCAAAGAAGAGAGTGTGACCCCTCGGACAGGGGGGCTTGTTGGAAACACCATATATTTT
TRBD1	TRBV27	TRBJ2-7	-	CASSSTGRTRYEQYF	TGTGCCAGCAGTTCGACAGGGCGCACCCGCTACGAGCAGTACTTC
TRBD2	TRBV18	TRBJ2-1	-	CASSPAGLAGGHNEQFF	TGTGCCAGCTCACCAGCCGGACTAGCGGGAGGCCACAATGAGCAGTTCTTC
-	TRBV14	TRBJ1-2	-	CASSQDRSYGYTF	TGTGCCAGCAGCCAAGACAGGTCCTATGGCTACACCTTC
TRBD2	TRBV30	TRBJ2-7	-	CAWAPPGLAVQYF	TGTGCCTGGGCGCCCCCGGGACTAGCTGTGCAGTACTTC
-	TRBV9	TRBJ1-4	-	CASSVAPGLGEKLFF	TGTGCCAGCAGCGTAGCCCCGGGACTTGGTGAAAAACTGTTTTTT
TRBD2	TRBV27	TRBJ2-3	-	CASSYGLAGSADTQYF	TGTGCCAGCAGTTACGGACTAGCGGGATCGGCAGATACGCAGTATTTT
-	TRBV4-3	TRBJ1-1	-	CASSQEGHDTEAFF	TGCGCCAGCAGCCAAGAGGGGCACGACACTGAAGCTTTCTTT
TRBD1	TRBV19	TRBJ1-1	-	CASTRLGQGANEAFF	TGTGCCAGTACTCGCCTGGGACAGGGGGCTAATGAAGCTTTCTTT